This TCR beta chain originates from a study of blood T cell repertoires in COVID-19. Study details: Specimens from acute and convalescent COVID-19 originated in the United States, Italy and Spain.

In the original processing: For nucleated cells, counts were estimated from reference gene primer amplification. The table came from immunoSEQ multiplex PCR; TCRdb's copy has only in-frame clones and leaves some out. D and trimming were read from the DNA, whereas the V and J calls and clone size are those reported in that table. The data contain around 55,000 clones, over 75% of them seen just once; the ten biggest clones take up roughly 6.4%. This CDR3 contains 14 residues. Germline V gene sequence: CDR1 SGHVS, CDR2 FQNEAQ. The junction had 2 bases not matched to a gene; V was cut back by 5 bases and J by 1 base.

The genes are TRBV7-8 and TRBJ2-5, with 9 bases lining up with TRBD1. The source of this sequence is a man aged 35-49 years with acute or convalescent COVID-19. Sequencing input: peripheral blood. Written as DNA, the CDR3 is TGTGCCAGCAGCATGGGACAGGGCCAAGAGACCCAGTACTTC. Translating it yields CASSMGQGQETQYF.